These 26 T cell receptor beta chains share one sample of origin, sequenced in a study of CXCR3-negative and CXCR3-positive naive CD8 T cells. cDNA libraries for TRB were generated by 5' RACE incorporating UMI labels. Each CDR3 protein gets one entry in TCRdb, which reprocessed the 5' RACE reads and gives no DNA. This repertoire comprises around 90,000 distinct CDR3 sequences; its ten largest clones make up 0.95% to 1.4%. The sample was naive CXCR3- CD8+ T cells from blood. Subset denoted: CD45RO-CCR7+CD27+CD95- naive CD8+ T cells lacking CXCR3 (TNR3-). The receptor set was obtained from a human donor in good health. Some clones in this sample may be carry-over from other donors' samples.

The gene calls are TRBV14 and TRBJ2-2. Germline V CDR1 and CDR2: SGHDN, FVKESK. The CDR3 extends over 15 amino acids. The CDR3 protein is CASSQWPHPPGELFF.

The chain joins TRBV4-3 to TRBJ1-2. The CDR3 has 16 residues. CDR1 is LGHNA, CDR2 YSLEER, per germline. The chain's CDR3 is CASSQVTDMGNYGYTF.

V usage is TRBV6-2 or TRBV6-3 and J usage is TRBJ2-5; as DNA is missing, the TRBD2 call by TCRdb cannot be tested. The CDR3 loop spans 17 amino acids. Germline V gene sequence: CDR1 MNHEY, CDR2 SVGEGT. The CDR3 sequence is CASSYSRGLAGGETQYF.

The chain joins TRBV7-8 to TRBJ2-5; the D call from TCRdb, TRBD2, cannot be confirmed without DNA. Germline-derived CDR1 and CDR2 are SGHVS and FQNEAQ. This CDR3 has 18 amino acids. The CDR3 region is CASSLGSGSGSFKETQYF. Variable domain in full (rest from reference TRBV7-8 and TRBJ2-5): GAGVSQSPRYKVAKRGQDVALRCDPISGHVSLFWYQQALGQGPEFLTYFQNEAQLDKSGLPSDRFFAERPEGSVSTLKIQRTQQEDSAVYLCASSLGSGSGSFKETQYFGPGTRLLVL.

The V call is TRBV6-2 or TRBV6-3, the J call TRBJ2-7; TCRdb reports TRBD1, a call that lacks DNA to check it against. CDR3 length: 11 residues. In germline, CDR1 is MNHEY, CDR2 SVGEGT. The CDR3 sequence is CASMSGYEQYF.

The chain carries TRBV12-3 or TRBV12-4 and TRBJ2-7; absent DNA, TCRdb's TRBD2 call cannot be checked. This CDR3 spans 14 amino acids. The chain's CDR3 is CASTLSGRNYEQYF.

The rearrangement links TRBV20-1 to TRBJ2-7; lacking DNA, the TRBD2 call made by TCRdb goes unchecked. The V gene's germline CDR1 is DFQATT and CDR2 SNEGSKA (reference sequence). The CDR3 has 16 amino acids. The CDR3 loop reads CSARDPAGGDSYEQYF.

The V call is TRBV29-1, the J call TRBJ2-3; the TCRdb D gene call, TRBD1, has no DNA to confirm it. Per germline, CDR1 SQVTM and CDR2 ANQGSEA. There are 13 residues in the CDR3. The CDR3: CSVWGGSTDTQYF.

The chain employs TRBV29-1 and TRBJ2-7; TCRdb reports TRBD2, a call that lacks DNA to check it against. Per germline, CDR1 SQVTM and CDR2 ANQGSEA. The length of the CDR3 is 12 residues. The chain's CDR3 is CSVLFGPLEQYF.

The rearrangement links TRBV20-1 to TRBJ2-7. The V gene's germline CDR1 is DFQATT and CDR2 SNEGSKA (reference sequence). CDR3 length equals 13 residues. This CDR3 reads CSANRERSYEQYF.

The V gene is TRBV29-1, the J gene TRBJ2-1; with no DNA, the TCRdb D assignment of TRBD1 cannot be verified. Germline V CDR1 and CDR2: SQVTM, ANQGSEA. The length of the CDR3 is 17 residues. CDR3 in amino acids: CSAQGVVGETSYNEQFF.

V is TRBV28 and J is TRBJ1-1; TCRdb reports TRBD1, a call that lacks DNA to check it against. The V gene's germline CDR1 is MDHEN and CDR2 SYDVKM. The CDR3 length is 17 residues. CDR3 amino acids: CASSLIRGQGVDTEAFF.

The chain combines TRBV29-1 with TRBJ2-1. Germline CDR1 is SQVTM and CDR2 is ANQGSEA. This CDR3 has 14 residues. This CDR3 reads CSVEGGNSYNEQFF.

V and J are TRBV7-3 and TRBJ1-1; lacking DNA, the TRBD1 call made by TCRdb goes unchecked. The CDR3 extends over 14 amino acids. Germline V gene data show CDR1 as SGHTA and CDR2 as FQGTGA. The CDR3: CASSLLGQDTEAFF.

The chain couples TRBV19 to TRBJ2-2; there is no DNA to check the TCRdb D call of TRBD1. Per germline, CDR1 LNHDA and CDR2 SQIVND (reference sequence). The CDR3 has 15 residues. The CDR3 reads CASIGKGGNTGELFF.

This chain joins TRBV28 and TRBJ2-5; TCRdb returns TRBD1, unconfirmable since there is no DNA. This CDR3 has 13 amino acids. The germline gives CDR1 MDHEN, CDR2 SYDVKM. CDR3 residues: CASSPGNQETQYF.

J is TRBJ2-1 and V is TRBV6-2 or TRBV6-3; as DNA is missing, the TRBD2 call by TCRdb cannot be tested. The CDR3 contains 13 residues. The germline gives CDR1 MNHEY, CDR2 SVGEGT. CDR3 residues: CASRSLSGEGQFF.

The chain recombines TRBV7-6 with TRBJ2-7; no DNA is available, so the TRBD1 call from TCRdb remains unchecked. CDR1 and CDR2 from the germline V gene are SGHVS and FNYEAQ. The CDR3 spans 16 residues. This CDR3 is CASGHGQDGVSYEQYF.

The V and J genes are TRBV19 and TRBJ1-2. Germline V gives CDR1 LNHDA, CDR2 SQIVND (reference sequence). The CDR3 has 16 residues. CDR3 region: CASTYGGGTANYGYTF. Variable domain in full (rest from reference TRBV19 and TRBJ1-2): DGGITQSPKYLFRKEGQNVTLSCEQNLNHDAMYWYRQDPGQGLRLIYYSQIVNDFQKGDIAEGYSVSREKKESFPLTVTSAQKNPTAFYLCASTYGGGTANYGYTFGSGTRLTVV.

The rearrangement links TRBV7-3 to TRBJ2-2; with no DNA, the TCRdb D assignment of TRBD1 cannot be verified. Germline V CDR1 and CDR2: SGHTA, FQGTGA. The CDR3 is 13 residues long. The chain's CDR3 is CASSSGQTGELFF.

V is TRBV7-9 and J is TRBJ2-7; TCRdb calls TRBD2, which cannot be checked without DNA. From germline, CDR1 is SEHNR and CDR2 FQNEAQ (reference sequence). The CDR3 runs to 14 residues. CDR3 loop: CASSNGLAAYEQYF.

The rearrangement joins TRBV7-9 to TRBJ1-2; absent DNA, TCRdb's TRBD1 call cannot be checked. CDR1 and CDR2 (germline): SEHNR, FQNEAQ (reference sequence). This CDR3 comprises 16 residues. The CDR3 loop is CASSSQEILSQGGYTF.

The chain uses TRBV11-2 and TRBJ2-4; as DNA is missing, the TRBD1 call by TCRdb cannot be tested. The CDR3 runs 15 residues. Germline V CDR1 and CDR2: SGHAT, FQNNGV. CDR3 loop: CASSRPGGGKNIQYF.

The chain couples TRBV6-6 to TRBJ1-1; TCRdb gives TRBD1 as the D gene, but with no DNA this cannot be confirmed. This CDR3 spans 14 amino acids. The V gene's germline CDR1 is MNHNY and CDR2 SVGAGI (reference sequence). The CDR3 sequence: CASSYTKTGTEAFF.

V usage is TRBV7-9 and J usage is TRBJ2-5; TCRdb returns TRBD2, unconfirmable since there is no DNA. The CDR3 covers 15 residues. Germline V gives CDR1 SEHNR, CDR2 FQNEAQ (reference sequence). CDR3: CASSVTSGGIETQYF. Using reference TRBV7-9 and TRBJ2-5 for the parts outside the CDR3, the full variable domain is DTGVSQNPRHKITKRGQNVTFRCDPISEHNRLYWYRQTLGQGPEFLTYFQNEAQLEKSRLLSDRFSAERPKGSFSTLEIQRTEQGDSAMYLCASSVTSGGIETQYFGPGTRLLVL.

The CDR3 spells CASSYSGDTAYEQYF. V and J are TRBV6-6 and TRBJ2-7; TCRdb outputs TRBD1, but without DNA this stays unchecked. CDR3 length: 15 residues. Germline assignment: CDR1 MNHNY and CDR2 SVGAGI (reference sequence).